Listed here is a single T cell receptor (beta chain). Sequenced by immunoSEQ multiplex PCR; TCRdb stores in-frame clones only, minus some. The sample yields about 4,300 clones, under 75% seen once. The time point: cycle 4 day 1 (C4D1), after around six weeks of nivolumab. Relapse was seen in all patients after autologous stem cell transplantation, and brentuximab vedotin exposure was variable. After thawing, PBMCs were subjected to magnetic negative selection to isolate CD8+ T cells. These data belong to a study of PD-1 blockade in classical Hodgkin lymphoma. The CDR3 runs 14 residues. Per germline, CDR1 SEHNR and CDR2 FQNEAQ (reference sequence). Trimming pared 4 bases from V and 3 bases from J, leaving 12 bases between.

This clonotype originated in a human donor with classical Hodgkin lymphoma. The chain joins TRBV7-9 to TRBJ2-5; perhaps D is TRBD1 or TRBD2 (5 bases each). This specimen was CD8+ T cells from blood, taken before the fourth cycle of nivolumab. The CDR3: CASSSPWGKETQYF. The CDR3 DNA is TGTGCCAGCAGCTCCCCATGGGGGAAAGAGACCCAGTACTTC.